The subject of this entry is one T cell receptor (beta chain). The record originates from a study of blood T cell repertoires in COVID-19. Only in-frame clones appear in the TCRdb table, and some are missing; sequencing was by immunoSEQ multiplex PCR. The profile shows about 130,000 clones, about 88% of them singletons. The TCR sequence derives from a woman of 80 years or more with acute or convalescent COVID-19. Sequenced sample: peripheral blood.

CDR3 coding DNA: TGTGCCAGTAAGGGGAAAAGGTTGGACACTGAAGCTTTCTTT. This encodes CASKGKRLDTEAFF. The chain links TRBV19 to TRBJ1-1, with D perhaps matching TRBD1 (5 bases). V lost 7 bases to trimming and J lost 3 bases, with 15 bases between them. The CDR3 length is 14 residues. From germline, CDR1 is LNHDA and CDR2 SQIVND (reference sequence).